These T cell receptor beta chains were read from a single sample in a study of cytomegalovirus exposure and HLA in healthy donors. Sequenced by immunoSEQ multiplex PCR; TCRdb stores in-frame clones only, minus some. Of approximately 130,000 clones in the sample, roughly 72% were seen once. Sequencing was performed on PBMCs. These receptor sequences come from a woman in her forties or fifties in good health and CMV-seronegative. Each CDR3 is given with its conserved first and last residue. Fields, in order: V gene, D gene, clone size, J gene, CDR3 DNA, CDR3 protein. A D gene is named only where the DNA matches it firmly. Part of the rows lack a size; the others show once, few, many or a class for expanded clones.

>TRBV9|TRBD2|.|TRBJ2-3
TGTGCCAGCAGCGTAGGACTAGCGGGTACAGCGAGCACAGATACGCAGTATTTT
CASSVGLAGTASTDTQYF
>TRBV10-3|TRBD1|.|TRBJ1-1
TGTGCCATCAGTGGCAGGACAGGAGAAAGCACTGAAGCTTTCTTT
CAISGRTGESTEAFF
>TRBV5-1|.|.|TRBJ1-4
TGCGCCAGCAGCTTGGAAGGACAGAGCCTCGAACTGTTTTTT
CASSLEGQSLELFF
>TRBV29-1|.|.|TRBJ2-3
TGCAGCGTCAGACGGAGGGCAGGCCCGAATAGCACAGATACGCAGTATTTT
CSVRRRAGPNSTDTQYF
>TRBV19|TRBD2|once|TRBJ2-7
TGTGCCAGTCGGCGGGGGGCAGGGGAGGACGAGCAGTACTTC
CASRRGAGEDEQYF
>TRBV7-2|TRBD1|once|TRBJ1-1
TGTGCCACCGAGGGGAGGAGGAGACAGGGGTTAGTTGTCACTGAAGCTTTCTTT
CATEGRRRQGLVVTEAFF
>TRBV5-4|.|.|TRBJ2-2
TGTGCCAGCAGCCCCCCGGGGTCCCGACCCACCGGGGAGCTGTTTTTT
CASSPPGSRPTGELFF
>TRBV5-1|TRBD2|.|TRBJ2-1
TGCGCCAGCAGCTTCCCCGGGCTAGCGGAATACAATGAGCAGTTCTTC
CASSFPGLAEYNEQFF
>TRBV7-9|.|.|TRBJ2-3
TGTGCCAGCAGCTTCCGGGATGGCACAGATACGCAGTATTTT
CASSFRDGTDTQYF
>TRBV28|.|.|TRBJ2-5
TGTGCCAGCACCACCTACGGGGAGGGGGGCTATACCCAGTACTTC
CASTTYGEGGYTQYF
>TRBV7-3|.|few|TRBJ1-2
TGTGCCAGCAGCTCGGGATCGGGGGGGCTAAGTTATGGCTACACCTTC
CASSSGSGGLSYGYTF
>TRBV2|TRBD1|.|TRBJ1-5
TGTGCCAGCAGTGACGTCGGGACAGGGAGACAGCCCCAGCATTTT
CASSDVGTGRQPQHF
>TRBV28|.|.|TRBJ1-1
TGTGCCAGCAGTTTAAATCTCCCAGGTGAAGCTTTCTTT
CASSLNLPGEAFF
>TRBV7-2|TRBD2|.|TRBJ2-4
TGTGCCAGCAGCCCTCGGACTAGCGGGAGACTAAGCATTCAGTACTTC
CASSPRTSGRLSIQYF
>TRBV5-1|TRBD1|once|TRBJ2-2
TGCGCCAGCAGCTTGGAAGACAGGGACGCCGGGGAGCTGTTTTTT
CASSLEDRDAGELFF
>TRBV15|.|.|TRBJ1-4
TGTGCCACCAGCAGACGCCTCGGGGAAAAACTGTTTTTT
CATSRRLGEKLFF
>TRBV6-6|TRBD1|.|TRBJ1-2
TGTGCCAGCAGCCCGACAGGGGTGGGCGGCTACACCTTC
CASSPTGVGGYTF
>TRBV5-1|TRBD1|few|TRBJ1-1
TGCGCCAGCAGCCGGACAGGGACTCCTGAAGCTTTCTTT
CASSRTGTPEAFF
>TRBV7-9|.|.|TRBJ1-4
TGTGCCAGCAGCACAGACAGTGCAAGCGACGCCCTCCTTAATGAAAAACTGTTTTTT
CASSTDSASDALLNEKLFF
>TRBV5-1|.|.|TRBJ2-1
TGCGCCAGCCGGGAACCGGAGATACATGAGCAGTTCTTC
CASREPEIHEQFF
>TRBV14|.|.|TRBJ1-2
TGTGCCAGCAGCCAAGAAACATTTAACTATGGCTACACCTTC
CASSQETFNYGYTF
>TRBV29-1|TRBD1|.|TRBJ2-3
TGCAGCGTGGGGGGGACAGGGTCTTCAGATACGCAGTATTTT
CSVGGTGSSDTQYF
>TRBV5-1|.|once|TRBJ2-5
TGCGCCAGCAGCTTGGTCGGGAGCCAAGAGACCCAGTACTTC
CASSLVGSQETQYF
>TRBV6-6|TRBD1|.|TRBJ2-7
TGTGCCAGCAGTTACTCGGCAGGGGGCGAGTACGAGCAGTACTTC
CASSYSAGGEYEQYF
>TRBV7-2|TRBD2|.|TRBJ2-1
TGTGCCAGCAGCTTAACCCCGGCGGGAGGGCCTGGCGATGAGCAGTTCTTC
CASSLTPAGGPGDEQFF
>TRBV4-3|.|.|TRBJ1-1
TGCGCCAGCAGCCAAGATCTAGGACAGATGAACACTGAAGCTTTCTTT
CASSQDLGQMNTEAFF
>TRBV18|.|.|TRBJ2-3
TGTGCCAGCTCACCCCGGGACACTAGCACAGATACGCAGTATTTT
CASSPRDTSTDTQYF
>TRBV9|TRBD1|.|TRBJ1-1
TGTGCCAGCAGCGTAGCCGGGACAGGGGCTGGTGAAGCTTTCTTT
CASSVAGTGAGEAFF
>TRBV28|.|.|TRBJ2-5
TGTGCCAGCAGTTTAGACAGCCACGGGACCCAGTACTTC
CASSLDSHGTQYF
>TRBV14|.|once|TRBJ2-5
TGTGCCAGCAGCGCCACGAAAACGCTATCGATATTTGTCGGGAACCAAGAGACCCAGTACTTC
CASSATKTLSIFVGNQETQYF
>TRBV15|.|.|TRBJ2-1
TGTGCCACCAGCAGAGACAGGGGGGTCAACAATGAGCAGTTCTTC
CATSRDRGVNNEQFF
>TRBV29-1|TRBD2|.|TRBJ2-1
TGCAGCGTTGCCTACTTGACTAGCGGGCTGCGAAATGAGCAGTTCTTC
CSVAYLTSGLRNEQFF
>TRBV7-8|.|.|TRBJ1-1
TGTGCCAGCAGCTCCACAGGTCCGACTGAAGCTTTCTTT
CASSSTGPTEAFF
>TRBV7-9|TRBD1|.|TRBJ2-2
TGTGCCAGCAGGAAGACAGGGCGGGACACCGGGGAGCTGTTTTTT
CASRKTGRDTGELFF
>TRBV7-8|.|once|TRBJ2-1
TGTGCCAGCAGCTTAGTAGACAGGCGTGAGCAGTTCTTC
CASSLVDRREQFF
>TRBV30|.|.|TRBJ2-2
TGTGCCGGGGGAGGGGGGGGCGGGGAGCTGTTTTTT
CAGGGGGGELFF
>TRBV9|TRBD1|.|TRBJ2-3
TGTGCCAGCACAACCTTCCCGGGGACAGGGACAGATACGCAGTATTTT
CASTTFPGTGTDTQYF
>TRBV2|TRBD2|.|TRBJ2-3
TGTGCCAGCAGTGAACTAGCGGGAGATGGAGATACGCAGTATTTT
CASSELAGDGDTQYF
>TRBV5-4|.|few|TRBJ1-4
TGTGCCAGCAGCGTAGGGGGAACTAATGAAAAACTGTTTTTT
CASSVGGTNEKLFF
>TRBV7-7|TRBD2|.|TRBJ2-5
TGTGCTAGCAGCTCGACTAGCGGGAGCGGTTTAGGGACCCAGTACTTC
CASSSTSGSGLGTQYF
>TRBV7-9|.|.|TRBJ1-1
TGTGCCAGCAGCCCAGGTCGGTGGAACACTGAAGCTTTCTTT
CASSPGRWNTEAFF
>TRBV7-2|.|.|TRBJ2-3
TGTGCCAGCAGCTCCTTCTTGGATACGCAGTATTTT
CASSSFLDTQYF
>TRBV11-2|.|.|TRBJ1-1
TGTGCCAGCACCACGAGGCGAATGAACACTGAAGCTTTCTTT
CASTTRRMNTEAFF
>TRBV19|TRBD1|.|TRBJ1-1
TGTGCCAGTAGTACCCGGACAGGGGGCGGCATCACTGAAGCTTTCTTT
CASSTRTGGGITEAFF
>TRBV18|.|.|TRBJ1-5
TGTGCCAGCTCACCAGGGGCGGACGGCAATCAGCCCCAGCATTTT
CASSPGADGNQPQHF
>TRBV7-9|.|.|TRBJ1-2
TGTTCCAGCAGCTTCTCCAACTATGGCTACACCTTC
CSSSFSNYGYTF
>TRBV30|.|few|TRBJ1-5
TGTGCCTGGAGTGTACGGGGGTATCAGCCCCAGCATTTT
CAWSVRGYQPQHF
>TRBV7-2|TRBD2|.|TRBJ2-3
TGTGCCAGCAGCTTAGGGCTAGCGGATACCACAGATACGCAGTATTTT
CASSLGLADTTDTQYF
>TRBV5-4|.|.|TRBJ1-4
TGTGCCAGCAGAAGAGGCCCCGGTAATGAAAAACTGTTTTTT
CASRRGPGNEKLFF
>TRBV5-4|TRBD2|.|TRBJ2-1
TGTGCCAGCAGCTTGTACCGCGGACTAGCGGAGTACAATGAGCAGTTCTTC
CASSLYRGLAEYNEQFF
>TRBV18|TRBD1|few|TRBJ2-2
TGTGCCAGCTCACTCGGGACAGCCACCGGGGAGCTGTTTTTT
CASSLGTATGELFF
>TRBV7-2|.|few|TRBJ2-5
TGTGCCAGCAGCTTAGCAAGGGGGACGGGGGAGACCCAGTACTTC
CASSLARGTGETQYF
>TRBV28|TRBD1|.|TRBJ2-1
TGTGCCAGCAGGGGGACAGGGTCCTACAATGAGCAGTTCTTC
CASRGTGSYNEQFF
>TRBV5-4|.|.|TRBJ1-1
TGTGCCAGCAGCTTGCCGGGAAGGAACACTGAAGCTTTCTTT
CASSLPGRNTEAFF